Listed below are T cell receptor beta chains from one sample, sequenced in a study of shared clonotypes between healthy human individuals. The repertoire was sequenced with immunoSEQ multiplex PCR; TCRdb's copy has only in-frame clones and lacks some. The sample includes millions of clones, 90% to 95% of them seen just once. The source material was naive CD4+ T cells sorted from blood. The receptor set was obtained from a man between 18 and 29 years old in good health. Both conserved end residues are part of each CDR3. D genes are given only for firm matches. The size entry is marked missing in some rows and otherwise reads once, few, many or a size class.

>TRBD1|12|.|TRBJ1-2|TRBV6-6
CASSTGDYGYTF
TGTGCCAGCAGTACAGGGGACTATGGCTACACCTTC
>.|12|.|TRBJ2-7|TRBV30
CAWSVVPYEQYF
TGTGCCTGGAGTGTGGTACCTTACGAGCAGTACTTC
>TRBD2|16|.|TRBJ2-1|TRBV4-2
CASSQDGSGGYNEQFF
TGTGCCAGCAGCCAAGATGGTAGCGGGGGATACAATGAGCAGTTCTTC
>TRBD1|14|.|TRBJ1-2|TRBV4-1
CASSQGTGPYGYTF
TGCGCCAGCAGCCAAGGGACAGGGCCCTATGGCTACACCTTC
>.|13|.|TRBJ2-3|TRBV6-5
CASRRALKDTQYF
TGTGCCAGCAGAAGAGCGCTCAAGGATACGCAGTATTTT
>.|14|.|TRBJ2-1|TRBV19
CASSTLYSYNEQFF
TGTGCCAGTAGTACCTTATACTCCTACAATGAGCAGTTCTTC
>TRBD1|15|.|TRBJ1-6|TRBV7-2
CASSHRDRVNSPLHF
TGTGCCAGCAGCCACCGGGACAGGGTGAATTCACCCCTCCACTTT
>TRBD2|16|.|TRBJ2-3|TRBV10-3
CAIRGLAAGGKDTQYF
TGTGCCATCAGGGGACTAGCGGCCGGGGGGAAAGATACGCAGTATTTT
>TRBD2|17|.|TRBJ2-2|TRBV25-1
CASSPASGYENTGELFF
TGTGCCAGCAGTCCGGCTAGCGGGTATGAGAACACCGGGGAGCTGTTTTTT
>.|15|once|TRBJ2-7|TRBV5-1
CASSPAGGNDYEQYF
TGCGCCAGCAGCCCGGCAGGGGGGAACGACTACGAGCAGTACTTC
>TRBD1|12|.|TRBJ2-7|TRBV14
CATSLGTGEQYF
TGTGCCACCTCCTTAGGGACAGGGGAGCAGTACTTC
>.|15|.|TRBJ2-1|TRBV10-3
CAISDGSLPYNEQFF
TGTGCCATCAGTGACGGAAGCCTCCCCTACAATGAGCAGTTCTTC
>.|15|few|TRBJ1-6|TRBV18
CASSSQSTDYSPLHF
TGTGCCAGCTCATCGCAATCGACAGATTATTCACCCCTCCACTTT
>TRBD1|16|.|TRBJ2-7|TRBV19
CASSNRSPRGRYEQYF
TGTGCCAGTAGTAACCGATCCCCGAGGGGGCGCTACGAGCAGTACTTC
>.|16|.|TRBJ1-4|TRBV7-2
CASSLGRGLTNEKLFF
TGTGCCAGCAGCTTAGGGCGGGGCCTAACTAATGAAAAACTGTTTTTT
>TRBD1|13|.|TRBJ1-2|TRBV6-1
CASSPGTGYGYTF
TGTGCCAGCAGTCCCGGGACAGGGTATGGCTACACCTTC
>TRBD2|16|.|TRBJ2-3|TRBV5-1
CASSWGLAGGTDTQYF
TGCGCCAGCAGCTGGGGACTAGCGGGAGGCACAGATACGCAGTATTTT
>.|15|.|TRBJ2-2|TRBV7-2
CASSLYTGNTGELFF
TGTGCCAGCAGCTTATACACAGGGAACACCGGGGAGCTGTTTTTT
>TRBD1|15|.|TRBJ1-6|TRBV7-9
CASRGDRGLNSPLHF
TGTGCCAGCAGGGGGGACAGGGGGCTTAATTCACCCCTCCACTTT
>.|13|few|TRBJ1-5|TRBV6-6
CASRAQGYQPQHF
TGTGCCAGCAGAGCTCAGGGTTATCAGCCCCAGCATTTT
>TRBD2|15|.|TRBJ2-1|TRBV4-3
CASSLSGRASDEQFF
TGCGCCAGCAGCCTTAGCGGGAGGGCCTCGGATGAGCAGTTCTTC
>.|15|.|TRBJ2-2|TRBV27
CASSLRDTGTGELFF
TGTGCCAGCAGTTTAAGGGACACCGGGACCGGGGAGCTGTTTTTT
>TRBD1|16|few|TRBJ1-1|TRBV19
CASSIRQGLGNTEAFF
TGTGCCAGTAGTATACGACAGGGGCTTGGTAACACTGAAGCTTTCTTT
>.|14|.|TRBJ1-4|TRBV28
CASSLEVTNEKLFF
TGTGCCAGCAGTTTAGAGGTCACTAATGAAAAACTGTTTTTT
>.|13|.|TRBJ1-1|TRBV6-5
CASSLGLGTEAFF
TGTGCCAGCAGTCTCGGCTTGGGCACTGAAGCTTTCTTT
>.|14|.|TRBJ1-4|TRBV5-1
CASSLDGAAEKLFF
TGCGCCAGCAGCTTGGATGGGGCGGCTGAAAAACTGTTTTTT
>TRBD1|14|.|TRBJ2-3|TRBV30
CAWSNRGWSDTQYF
TGTGCCTGGAGTAACAGGGGGTGGTCAGATACGCAGTATTTT
>.|17|.|TRBJ1-6|TRBV19
CASSTRTARSYNSPLHF
TGTGCCAGTAGTACCCGGACAGCTCGCTCCTATAATTCACCCCTCCACTTT
>.|12|.|TRBJ2-7|TRBV7-8
CASSWETPEQYF
TGTGCCAGCAGCTGGGAGACACCCGAGCAGTACTTC
>.|15|once|TRBJ2-1|TRBV5-6
CASSLRRVGYNEQFF
TGTGCCAGCAGCTTGCGGAGAGTGGGCTACAATGAGCAGTTCTTC
>TRBD1|14|.|TRBJ1-2|TRBV2
CASTQTGGDYGYTF
TGTGCCAGCACTCAGACAGGGGGGGACTATGGCTACACCTTC
>.|15|.|TRBJ1-2|TRBV4-1
CASSQDSAVYYGYTF
TGCGCCAGCAGCCAAGATTCGGCAGTCTACTATGGCTACACCTTC
>.|16|.|TRBJ2-4|TRBV5-1
CASSLGGSQAKNIQYF
TGCGCCAGCAGCTTAGGTGGGTCCCAAGCCAAAAACATTCAGTACTTC
>TRBD1|13|.|TRBJ1-1|TRBV5-4
CASSLPGGTEAFF
TGTGCCAGCAGCTTGCCAGGGGGCACTGAAGCTTTCTTT
>.|14|.|TRBJ2-4|TRBV28
CASSLHLAKNIQYF
TGTGCCAGCAGTCTTCACCTAGCCAAAAACATTCAGTACTTC
>TRBD1|15|.|TRBJ1-3|TRBV7-2
CASSLTGGTGNTIYF
TGTGCCAGCAGCTTAACAGGGGGGACTGGAAACACCATATATTTT
>.|15|.|TRBJ2-5|TRBV7-2
CASSPLSTLGETQYF
TGTGCCAGCAGTCCCCTTAGTACCCTGGGAGAGACCCAGTACTTC
>.|13|.|TRBJ2-7|TRBV10-3
CATVRGASYEQYF
TGTGCCACCGTCCGGGGGGCGTCCTACGAGCAGTACTTC
>.|13|.|TRBJ1-4|TRBV6-6
CASSATLNEKLFF
TGTGCCAGCAGTGCGACACTTAATGAAAAACTGTTTTTT
>TRBD2|14|.|TRBJ2-5|TRBV7-9
CASTLSGAQETQYF
TGTGCCAGCACCCTAAGCGGGGCCCAAGAGACCCAGTACTTC
>.|15|.|TRBJ1-5|TRBV10-2
CASGDSQFSNQPQHF
TGCGCCAGCGGTGATTCGCAGTTTAGCAATCAGCCCCAGCATTTT
>.|13|.|TRBJ2-7|TRBV2
CATSRGPSYEQYF
TGTGCCACATCAAGAGGGCCGTCCTACGAGCAGTACTTC
>TRBD2|16|once|TRBJ2-3|TRBV5-1
CASSLETSGSTDTQYF
TGCGCCAGCAGCTTGGAGACTAGCGGGAGCACAGATACGCAGTATTTT
>.|15|once|TRBJ2-5|TRBV10-3
CAISEVGGPQETQYF
TGTGCCATCAGTGAAGTGGGGGGGCCGCAAGAGACCCAGTACTTC
>.|13|once|TRBJ1-4|TRBV19
CASKRLFEEKLFF
TGTGCCAGTAAGCGGCTATTCGAGGAAAAACTGTTTTTT
>.|16|.|TRBJ2-7|TRBV12-1
CASSFAGALISYEQYF
TGTGCCAGCAGCTTTGCGGGGGCCCTTATCTCCTACGAGCAGTACTTC